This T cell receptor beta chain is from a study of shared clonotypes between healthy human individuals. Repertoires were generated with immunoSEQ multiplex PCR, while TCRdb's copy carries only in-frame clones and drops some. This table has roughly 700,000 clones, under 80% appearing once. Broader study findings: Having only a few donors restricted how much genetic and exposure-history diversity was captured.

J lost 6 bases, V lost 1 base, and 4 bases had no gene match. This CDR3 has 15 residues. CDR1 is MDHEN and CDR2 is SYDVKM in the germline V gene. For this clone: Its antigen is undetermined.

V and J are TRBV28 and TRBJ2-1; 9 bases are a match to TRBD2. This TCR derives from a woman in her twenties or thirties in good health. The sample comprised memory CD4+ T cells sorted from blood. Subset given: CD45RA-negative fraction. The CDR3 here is CASSLSLAGINEQFF. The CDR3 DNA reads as TGTGCCAGCAGTTTATCTCTAGCGGGGATCAATGAGCAGTTCTTC.